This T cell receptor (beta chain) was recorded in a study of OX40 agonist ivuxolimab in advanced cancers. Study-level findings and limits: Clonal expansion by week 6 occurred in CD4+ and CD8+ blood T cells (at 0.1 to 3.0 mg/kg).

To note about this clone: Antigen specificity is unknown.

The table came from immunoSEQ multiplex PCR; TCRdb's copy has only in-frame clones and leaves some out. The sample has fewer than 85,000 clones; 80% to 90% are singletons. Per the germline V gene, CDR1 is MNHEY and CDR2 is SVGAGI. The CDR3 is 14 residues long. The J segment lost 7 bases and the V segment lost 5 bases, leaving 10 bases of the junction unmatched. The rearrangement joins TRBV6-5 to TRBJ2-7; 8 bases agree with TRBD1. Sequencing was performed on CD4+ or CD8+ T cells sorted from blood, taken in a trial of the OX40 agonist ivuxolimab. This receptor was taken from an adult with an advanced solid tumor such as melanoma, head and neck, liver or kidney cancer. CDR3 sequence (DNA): TGTGCCAGCAGTGAAGGTCGGTACAGGGGGGAGCAGTACTTC. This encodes CASSEGRYRGEQYF.